The entry that follows covers one T cell receptor beta chain sequence. This entry comes from a study of blood T cell repertoires in COVID-19. The CDR3 spans 14 residues. CDR1 and CDR2 from the germline V gene are SGHVS and FQNEAQ. Trimming pared 4 bases from V and 7 bases from J, leaving 16 bases between. In the original processing: Counts of nucleated cells, estimated from reference gene primer amplification, were obtained. Data came from immunoSEQ multiplex PCR; TCRdb stores just in-frame clones and leaves some out. V, J and clone size reflect that table, while D and trimming were determined from the DNA. The data contain fewer than 500,000 clones, 75% to 90% of them seen just once; the ten biggest clones take up around 1.1%.

This chain connects TRBV7-8 to TRBJ1-1; D is undetermined. The source of this sequence is a man aged 25 to 40 who had recovered from COVID-19. Sequenced: PBMCs or T cells enriched from blood (not recorded which). The CDR3 nucleotides read TGTGCCAGCAGCTCAAACCCCCTACGTTTTGAAGCTTTCTTT. Amino acid sequence: CASSSNPLRFEAFF.